This T cell receptor beta chain was recovered during a study of human T cells and chemical hapten exposure. General study results and limits: No alteration of TCRs above 1 in 1000 frequency was seen with DPC sensitization.

Individual cDNA molecules in this library carried unique molecular identifiers. The authors' processing: Individual samples carried between about 23,224 and 750,000 TCRs, with roughly 95,000 as the median. One entry per CDR3 protein, called by TCRdb with MiXCR from the 5' RACE reads. Here the V and J calls rest on TCRdb's processing, not on the authors' analysis. The sample includes 150,000 or so distinct CDR3 sequences, 4.1% of them seen just once. Total RNA came from unfractionated whole blood. Germline CDR1 SGHTA, CDR2 FQGNSA. The germline V and J ends were trimmed by 3 bases and 3 bases, with 5 bases remaining between them. This CDR3 comprises 12 residues. This clonotype was counted at least ten times. Its antigen is unidentified.

This chain connects TRBV7-2 to TRBJ1-2; D is unclear. This TCR came from a female donor in good health. CDR3 sequence: CASSFGDYGYTF. The CDR3 DNA follows: TGTGCCAGCAGCTTTGGAGACTATGGCTACACCTTC. The entire variable domain, with the rest obtained from reference TRBV7-2 and TRBJ1-2, is as follows: GAGVSQSPSNKVTEKGKDVELRCDPISGHTALYWYRQSLGQGLEFLIYFQGNSAPDKSGLPSDRFSAERTGGSVSTLTIQRTQQEDSAVYLCASSFGDYGYTFGSGTRLTVV.